The 9 T cell receptor beta chains given below trace back to one sample, sequenced in a study of identical twins. A single record per CDR3 protein comes from TCRdb applying MiXCR to the 5' RACE reads. Of some 900,000 distinct CDR3 sequences in the sample, 9% to 15% are singletons; the top ten hold under 2%. These data were also reused for a study on yellow fever vaccine responses in identical twins.

The sequencing input was PBMCs. These receptors were collected from a woman under 30 in good health.

The table lists this clonotype with many counts. The chain couples TRBV11-2 to TRBJ2-1; possibly TRBD2 for D (6 bases). Trimming took 4 bases from V and 15 from J, leaving 19 bases between them. Germline values: CDR1 SGHAT, CDR2 FQNNGV. The CDR3 extends over 13 amino acids. DNA of the CDR3: TGTGCCAGCAGCTGGCGGACCGGAGGGCCTCGGTTCTTC. This gives the protein CASSWRTGGPRFF.

The chain employs TRBV21-1 and TRBJ1-2; the table calls TRBD1, which could not be checked here. TRBV21-1 is labeled a pseudogene. CDR3 length equals 18 residues. DNA of the CDR3: TGTGCCAGCAGCAAACTTGAAGGGGGCCCCACGGGATACTATGGCTACACCTTC. Translating it yields CASSKLEGGPTGYYGYTF.

The V and J genes are TRBV14 and TRBJ2-7; 7 nucleotides align to TRBD2. This CDR3 comprises 13 residues. The V gene's germline CDR1 is SGHDN and CDR2 FVKESK. J lost 6 bases, V lost 4 bases, and 6 bases had no gene match. In DNA, the CDR3 is TGTGCCAGCAGCCGGCAGCGGGAATCCGAGCAGTACTTC. The encoded protein is CASSRQRESEQYF.

This clonotype showed up just a few times. The gene calls are TRBV15 and TRBJ2-2; D is perhaps TRBD1 (6 bases). The CDR3 loop spans 17 amino acids. Per germline, CDR1 LNHNV and CDR2 YYDKDF (reference sequence). The germline V and J ends were trimmed by 0 bases and 2 bases, with 13 bases remaining between them. The CDR3 sequence is CATSRDPTGFNTGELFF. CDR3 sequence (DNA): TGTGCCACCAGCAGAGACCCCACAGGGTTTAACACCGGGGAGCTGTTTTTT.

This chain uses TRBV6-5 with TRBJ2-7, with 8 bases matching TRBD2. The CDR3 totals 13 residues. Germline trimming cut 2 bases from V and 9 bases from J; bases unmatched to any gene: 6. Germline V CDR1 and CDR2: MNHEY, SVGAGI. This CDR3 is CASSYERGLMQYF. CDR3 sequence (DNA): TGTGCCAGCAGTTACGAGCGGGGGCTCATGCAGTACTTC.

This clonotype was detected only a few times. The rearrangement uses TRBV9 and TRBJ2-2, with D tentatively TRBD1 or TRBD2 (5 bases each). Trimming took off 0 bases at V and 4 bases at J, with 10 bases between the two ends. CDR1 and CDR2 from the germline V gene are SGDLS and YYNGEE. The CDR3 covers 15 residues. Written as DNA, the CDR3 is TGTGCCAGCAGCGTAGGGTGGGGGTCCACCGGGGAGCTGTTTTTT. It yields the protein CASSVGWGSTGELFF.

This sequence joins TRBV19 and TRBJ2-3; the match to TRBD2 covers 9 bases. J lost 0 bases, V lost 9 bases, and 7 bases had no gene match. CDR1 is LNHDA and CDR2 is SQIVND in the germline V gene (reference sequence). The CDR3 sequence is 15 residues long. CDR3 residues: CASTRGTSSTDTQYF. The DNA for the CDR3 is TGTGCCAGCACCCGAGGGACTAGCAGCACAGATACGCAGTATTTT.

The CDR3 DNA sequence: TGTGCCAGCAGCCGGGGGGGCAGGAACATTGGGGAGCTGTTTTTT. Amino acids: CASSRGGRNIGELFF. V gene TRBV11-3 combines with J gene TRBJ2-2, with TRBD2 matching over 8 bases. Germline V gene data show CDR1 as SGHNT and CDR2 as YENEEA. CDR3 length: 15 amino acids. J gave up 8 bases and V 5 bases, and 10 bases lay outside the gene matches.

This clonotype was seen a handful of times. The J gene is TRBJ1-4, the V gene TRBV20-1, with D possibly TRBD1 on 5 matching bases. The CDR3 extends over 15 amino acids. The V end was cut by 6 bases, the J end by 2 bases, with 16 bases between. Germline V lookup: CDR1 DFQATT, CDR2 SNEGSKA (reference sequence). The CDR3 coding sequence is TGCAGTGCCCCGCCTGCAGGGTACACTAATGAAAAACTGTTTTTT. Translating gives CSAPPAGYTNEKLFF.